This T cell receptor beta chain was sequenced for a study of immune evolution from preneoplasia to lung adenocarcinoma. Measured with immunoSEQ multiplex PCR; TCRdb has only the in-frame clones, and not every one. Of around 10,000 clones listed, around 76% are singletons. This CDR3 has 16 amino acids. V was pared by 3 bases and J by 0 bases, with 11 bases between. From germline, CDR1 is SGHVS and CDR2 FQNEAQ. This rearrangement joins TRBV7-8 to TRBJ2-2; perhaps TRBD1 as D (5 bases). The receptor comes from a person between 60 and 79 years old with lung adenocarcinoma. Sequenced sample: FFPE minimally invasive lung adenocarcinoma tissue. CDR3 DNA: TGTGCCAGCAGCTTGCTCAGGGTAGCGAACACCGGGGAGCTGTTTTTT. Its translation: CASSLLRVANTGELFF.